This TCR beta chain stems from a study of identical twins. This clonotype was observed at least ten times. This CDR3 comprises 13 residues. Germline CDR1 reads SGHRS; CDR2 reads YFSETQ. Between the trimmed V and J ends, which lost 7 bases and 5 bases, there was a span of 15 bases. TCRdb independently ran MiXCR on the 5' RACE reads; one entry per CDR3 protein. Here the sample spans fewer than 550,000 distinct CDR3 sequences, about 13% being singletons. The same sample was also studied in work on yellow fever vaccine responses in identical twins.

The receptor was derived from a young woman in good health. Input material: CD4+ T cells sorted from blood. The rearrangement joins TRBV5-1 to TRBJ2-5, with D possibly being TRBD2 (6 bases). The CDR3 region has the DNA TGCGCCAGCGAGGAACGGGGAGGTGAGACCCAGTACTTC. Its protein product is CASEERGGETQYF. The whole variable domain, remainder taken from reference TRBV5-1 and TRBJ2-5, is KAGVTQTPRYLIKTRGQQVTLSCSPISGHRSVSWYQQTPGQGLQFLFEYFSETQRNKGNFPGRFSGRQFSNSRSEMNVSTLELGDSALYLCASEERGGETQYFGPGTRLLVL.